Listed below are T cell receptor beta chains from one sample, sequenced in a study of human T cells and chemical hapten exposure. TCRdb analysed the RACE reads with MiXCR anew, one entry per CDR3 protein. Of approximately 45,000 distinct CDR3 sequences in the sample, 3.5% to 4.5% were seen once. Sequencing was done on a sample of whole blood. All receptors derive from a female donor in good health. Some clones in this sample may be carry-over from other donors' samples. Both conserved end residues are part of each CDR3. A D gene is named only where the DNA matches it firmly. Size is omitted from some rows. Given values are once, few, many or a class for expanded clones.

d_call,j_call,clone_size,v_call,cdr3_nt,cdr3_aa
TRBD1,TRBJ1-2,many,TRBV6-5,TGTGCCAGCAGTCGTGGACAGGGGATCTATGGCTACACCTTC,CASSRGQGIYGYTF
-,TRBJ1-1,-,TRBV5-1,TGCGCCAGCAGCTTCGGGTTAACTGAAGCTTTCTTT,CASSFGLTEAFF
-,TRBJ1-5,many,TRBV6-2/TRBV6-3,TGTGCCAGCACCACCTGGACCGCTAGCAATCAGCCCCAGCATTTT,CASTTWTASNQPQHF
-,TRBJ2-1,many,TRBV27,TGTGCCAGCAGTGTAGCCAGGTACTACAATGAGCAGTTCTTC,CASSVARYYNEQFF
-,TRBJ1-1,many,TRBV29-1,TGCAGCGCTCTCGCAGGGGAATCGAACACTGAAGCTTTCTTT,CSALAGESNTEAFF
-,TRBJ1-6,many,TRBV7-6,TGTGCCACAAGCAGGGACCGGGACATTACTTCACCCCTCCACTTT,CATSRDRDITSPLHF
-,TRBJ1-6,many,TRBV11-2,TGTGCCAGCAGCTTAGATGGTGCCAATACGAGGGGTTCACCCCTCCACTTT,CASSLDGANTRGSPLHF
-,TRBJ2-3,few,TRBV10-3,TGTGCCATCAGTGATCCATTCGATACAGATACGCAGTATTTT,CAISDPFDTDTQYF
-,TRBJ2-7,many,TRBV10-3,TGTGCCATCAGTGCCGTGGCACGGGACTACGAGCAGTACTTC,CAISAVARDYEQYF
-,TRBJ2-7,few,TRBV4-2,TGTGCCAGCAGCCAAGACCTGGGGGGCTACGAGCAGTACTTC,CASSQDLGGYEQYF
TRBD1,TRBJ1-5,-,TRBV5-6,TGTGCCAGCAGCCTGGACAGGGCTAACCAGCCCCAGCATTTT,CASSLDRANQPQHF
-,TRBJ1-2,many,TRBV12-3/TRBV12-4,TGTGCCAGCAGGGCGGGGGCGGAGAGCTATGGCTACACCTTC,CASRAGAESYGYTF
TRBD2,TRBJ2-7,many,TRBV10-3,TGTGCCATCAGTGAGACCCTAGCGGGGACCTACGAGCAGTACTTC,CAISETLAGTYEQYF
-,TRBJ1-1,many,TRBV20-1,TGCAGTGCTAGAGAACCCCTAGGGGTGGCGAACACTGAAGCTTTCTTT,CSAREPLGVANTEAFF
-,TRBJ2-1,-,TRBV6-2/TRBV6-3,TGTGCCAGCAAAATAGGGGTCGGCCGGGAGTCCTACAATGAGCAGTTCTTC,CASKIGVGRESYNEQFF
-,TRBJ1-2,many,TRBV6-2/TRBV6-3,TGTGCCACAAACAAGGGGACTAACTATGGCTACACCTTC,CATNKGTNYGYTF
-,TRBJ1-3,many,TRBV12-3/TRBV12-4,TGTGCCAGCAGTAGCGAGGGAGATGGAAACACCATATATTTT,CASSSEGDGNTIYF
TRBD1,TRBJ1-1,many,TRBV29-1,TGCAGCGTTCGACAGGGTTGGGCTGAAGCTTTCTTT,CSVRQGWAEAFF
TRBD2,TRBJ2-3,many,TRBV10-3,TGTGCCATCAGTGAGCTAGCGGGGGGGCTGGATACGCAGTATTTT,CAISELAGGLDTQYF
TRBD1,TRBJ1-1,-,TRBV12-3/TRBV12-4,TGTGCCAGCACCCCGACAGGGGCCAAAAGGACTGAAGCTTTCTTT,CASTPTGAKRTEAFF
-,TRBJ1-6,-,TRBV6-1,TGTGCCAGCAGTGAAGACGGGGGCTCACCCCTCCACTTT,CASSEDGGSPLHF
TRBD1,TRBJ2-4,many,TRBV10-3,TGTGCCATCAGTGATAGTTTTGGGACAGGGAGGACCCGAAACATTCAGTACTTC,CAISDSFGTGRTRNIQYF
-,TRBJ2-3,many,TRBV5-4,TGTGCCAGCAGCCCGTACGGGGCAGATACGCAGTATTTT,CASSPYGADTQYF
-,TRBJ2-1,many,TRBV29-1,TGCAGCGTTCGGATTAGGGGAGATGAGCAGTTCTTC,CSVRIRGDEQFF
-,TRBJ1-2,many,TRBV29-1,TGCAGCGTTGAATTTGTCAACTATGGCTACACCTTC,CSVEFVNYGYTF
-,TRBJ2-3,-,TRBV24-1,TGTGCCACCAGCGCTACAGTCACAGATACGCAGTATTTT,CATSATVTDTQYF
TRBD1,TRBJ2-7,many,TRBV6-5,TGTGCCAGCAGCGCAGGGGCCGACATCAGGGGGTACGAGCAGTACTTC,CASSAGADIRGYEQYF
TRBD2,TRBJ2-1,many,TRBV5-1,TGCGCCAGCAGCCCGACTAGCGGGGGACTGGAGCAGTTCTTC,CASSPTSGGLEQFF
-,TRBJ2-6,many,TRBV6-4,TGTGCCAGCAGTGACTCCTGGGGGGCTGGGGCCAACGTCCTGACTTTC,CASSDSWGAGANVLTF
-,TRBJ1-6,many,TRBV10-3,TGTGCCATCAGTGAGTCAACGGCGGCTTCACCCCTCCACTTT,CAISESTAASPLHF
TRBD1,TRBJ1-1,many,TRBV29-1,TGCAGCGTTGTAAGAGGGGGCATCGACACTGAAGCTTTCTTT,CSVVRGGIDTEAFF
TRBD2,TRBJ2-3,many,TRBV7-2,TGTGCCAGCAGCTTAACAGGACTAGCGGGGGGCCGCACAGATACGCAGTATTTT,CASSLTGLAGGRTDTQYF